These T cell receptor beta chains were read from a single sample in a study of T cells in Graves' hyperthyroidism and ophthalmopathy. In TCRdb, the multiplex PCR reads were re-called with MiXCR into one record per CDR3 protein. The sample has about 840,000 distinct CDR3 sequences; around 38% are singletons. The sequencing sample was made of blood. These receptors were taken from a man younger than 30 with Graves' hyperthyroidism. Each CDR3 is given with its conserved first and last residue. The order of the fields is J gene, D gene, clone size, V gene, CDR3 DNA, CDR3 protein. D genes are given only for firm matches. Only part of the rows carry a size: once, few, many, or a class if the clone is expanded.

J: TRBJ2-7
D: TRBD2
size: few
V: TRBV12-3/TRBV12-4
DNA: TGTGCCAGCAGTGCGGGACTAGATCGGGGCTGGAAGCAGTACTTC
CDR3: CASSAGLDRGWKQYF

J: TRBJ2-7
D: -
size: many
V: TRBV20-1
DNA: TGCAGTGCGTACTCGACAGGAAACTCCTACGAGCAGTACTTC
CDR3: CSAYSTGNSYEQYF

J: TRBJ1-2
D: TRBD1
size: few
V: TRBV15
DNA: TGTGCCACCAGCAGAGAGGGACAGGGTAACTATGGCTACACCTTC
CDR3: CATSREGQGNYGYTF

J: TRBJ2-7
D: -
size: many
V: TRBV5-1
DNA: TGCGCCAGCAGCTTGAACGGACAGAGCGAGCAGTACTTC
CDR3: CASSLNGQSEQYF

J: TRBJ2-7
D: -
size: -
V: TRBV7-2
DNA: TGTGCCAGCAGCCCACACCCGGAGTACTTC
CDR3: CASSPHPEYF

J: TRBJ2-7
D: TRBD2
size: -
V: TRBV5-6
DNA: TGTGCCAGCAGCTATACCTCCAGCGGGATCTCCTACGAGCAGTACTTC
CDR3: CASSYTSSGISYEQYF

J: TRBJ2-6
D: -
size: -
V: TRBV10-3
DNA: TGTGCCATCAGTGAGACAGGGGCCAACGTCCTGACTTTC
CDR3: CAISETGANVLTF

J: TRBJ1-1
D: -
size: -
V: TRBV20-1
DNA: TGCAGTGCTAGACCAGGGCCCCCTGAAGCTTTCTTT
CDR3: CSARPGPPEAFF

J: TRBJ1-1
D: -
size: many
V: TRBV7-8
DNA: TGTGCCAGCAGCATCAGGGAGAGTGAAGCTTTCTTT
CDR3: CASSIRESEAFF

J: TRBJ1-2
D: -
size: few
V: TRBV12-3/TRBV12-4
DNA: TGTGCCAGCAGTTTATCAGGGAGTGGCTACACCTTC
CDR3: CASSLSGSGYTF

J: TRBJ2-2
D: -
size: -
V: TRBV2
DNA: TGTGCCGGCGCCCGGGGATCCCAGAACACCGGGGAGCTGTTTTTT
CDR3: CAGARGSQNTGELFF

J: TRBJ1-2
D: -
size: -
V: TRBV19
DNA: TGCGCCAGCAGCCAACCCCGGGAAAGGAGTAGGGGCTACACCTTC
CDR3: CASSQPRERSRGYTF

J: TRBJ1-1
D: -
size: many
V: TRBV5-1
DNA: TGCGCCAGCAGCTCGGGCTCGGTGAACACTGAAGCTTTCTTT
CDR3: CASSSGSVNTEAFF

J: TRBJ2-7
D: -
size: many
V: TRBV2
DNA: TGTGCCAGGAGAGCGGAAAGCTCCTACGAGCAGTACTTC
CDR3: CARRAESSYEQYF

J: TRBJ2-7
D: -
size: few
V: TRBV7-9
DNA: TGTGCCAGCAGCTCACCAACGGATATAACCTACGAGCAGTACTTC
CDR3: CASSSPTDITYEQYF

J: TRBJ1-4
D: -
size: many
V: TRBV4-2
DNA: TGTGCCAGCAGCCTCACACCAAATGAAAAACTGTTTTTT
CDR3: CASSLTPNEKLFF

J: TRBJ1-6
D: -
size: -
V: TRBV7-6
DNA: TGTGCCAGCAAAAGGACGGAAGGTTATAATTCACCCCTCCACTTT
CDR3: CASKRTEGYNSPLHF

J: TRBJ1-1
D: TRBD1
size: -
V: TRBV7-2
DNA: TGTGCCAGCAGCTTACCAGGGGGCAGCTCTGAAGCTTTCTTT
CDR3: CASSLPGGSSEAFF

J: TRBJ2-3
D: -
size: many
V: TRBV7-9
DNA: TGTGCCAGCAGCTTAGCGCAAGATGGCCAGCCCCAGTATTTT
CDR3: CASSLAQDGQPQYF

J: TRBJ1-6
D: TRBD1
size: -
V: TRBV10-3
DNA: TGTGCCATCAGTCGGGACAGAAATCAGCCCCTCCACTTT
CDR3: CAISRDRNQPLHF

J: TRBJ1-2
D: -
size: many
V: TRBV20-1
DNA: TGCAGTGCTAGATTTGGGTATTTAGAAGATGGCTACACCTTC
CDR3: CSARFGYLEDGYTF

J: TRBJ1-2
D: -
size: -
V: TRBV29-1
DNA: TGCAGCGTTGAACCGGGCGCTACGGACGGTGGCTACACCTTC
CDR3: CSVEPGATDGGYTF

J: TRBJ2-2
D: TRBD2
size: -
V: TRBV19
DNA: TGTGCCAGTAGTACTAGCGGGGGCACGAACACCGGGGAGCTGTTTTTT
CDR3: CASSTSGGTNTGELFF

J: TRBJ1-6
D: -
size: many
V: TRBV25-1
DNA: TGTGCCACCTCACAGGGATCACCCCTCCACTTT
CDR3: CATSQGSPLHF

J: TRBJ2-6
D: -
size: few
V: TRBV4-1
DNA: TGCGCCAGCAGCCGGGATTTCTCTGGGGCCAACGTCCTGACTTTC
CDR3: CASSRDFSGANVLTF

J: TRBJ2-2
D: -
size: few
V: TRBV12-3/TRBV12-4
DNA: TGTGCCAGCAGTTTAGCGGGACACCCCGGGGAGCTGTTTTTT
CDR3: CASSLAGHPGELFF

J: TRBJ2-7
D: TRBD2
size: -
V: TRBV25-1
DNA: TGTGCCAGCGTTGCGACGGGAGGGCCCTACGAGCAGTACTTC
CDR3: CASVATGGPYEQYF

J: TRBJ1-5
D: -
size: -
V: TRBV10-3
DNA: TGTGCCACCAGTAGATGGGCCGATAGCAATCAGCCCCAGCATTTT
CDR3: CATSRWADSNQPQHF

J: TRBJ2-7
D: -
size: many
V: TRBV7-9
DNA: TGTGCCAGCAGCCCCATCGGCAGCTACGAGCAGTACTTC
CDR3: CASSPIGSYEQYF

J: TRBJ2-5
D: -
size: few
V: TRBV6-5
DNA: TGTGCCAGCAGTTTGTGGGCAGGGAGAGAAGAGACCCAGTACTTC
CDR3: CASSLWAGREETQYF

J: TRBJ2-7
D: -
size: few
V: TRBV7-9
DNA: TGTGCCAGCAGCTTAGACGGGCAGGGGTTTCTCTACGAGCAGTACTTC
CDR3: CASSLDGQGFLYEQYF